A single sample is the source of the 4 T cell receptor beta chains below, sequenced in a study of blood T cells in healthy people across ages. Through a sample-barcoded 5' primer and a J-beta primer mix, a second PCR was run for roughly 6 to 11 cycles. TCRdb redid the calling of the 5' RACE reads with MiXCR, one entry per CDR3 protein. The data show over 1,500,000 distinct CDR3 sequences, with 39% seen just once and approximately 22% held by the top ten. The sequencing sample was made of blood. The source is a human donor in good health.

The rearrangement joins TRBV5-5 to TRBJ1-2; D not resolved. Trimming cost V 2 bases and J 2 bases, with 10 bases left between them. CDR3 length: 14 residues. The germline V gene encodes CDR1 SGHKS and CDR2 YYEKEE (reference sequence). This chain's CDR3 is CASSFRPRNYGYTF. CDR3 in DNA: TGTGCCAGCAGCTTCAGGCCTAGAAACTATGGCTACACCTTC.

The J gene is TRBJ1-4, the V gene TRBV4-1; TRBD1 might be the D (5 bases). This CDR3 has 13 residues. The germline V gene has CDR1 MGHRA and CDR2 YSYEKL. The germline V and J ends were trimmed by 1 base and 14 bases, with 14 bases remaining between them. The CDR3 coding sequence is TGCGCCAGCAGCCAAGCCGGGACCGCCGTCCTGTTTTTT. Encoded protein: CASSQAGTAVLFF.

This sequence joins TRBV7-3 and TRBJ2-2, with 9 bases lining up with TRBD1. CDR3 length equals 18 residues. Germline CDR1 is SGHTA and CDR2 is FQGTGA. V lost 4 bases to trimming and J lost 0 bases; unmatched junction nucleotides: 9. The DNA of the CDR3 is TGTGCCAGCAGCTACCGACCGGGACAGGGTACGAACACCGGGGAGCTGTTTTTT. It is translated as CASSYRPGQGTNTGELFF.

This chain links TRBV29-1 with TRBJ1-2; D is ambiguous. Trimming removed 1 base from V and 0 bases from J, with 12 bases in between. The CDR3 loop spans 15 amino acids. CDR1 SQVTM and CDR2 ANQGSEA come from the germline V gene. The CDR3 coding sequence is TGCAGCGTTGAAGCAAGGATGCAAGCTAACTATGGCTACACCTTC. Translating it yields CSVEARMQANYGYTF.